This T cell receptor beta chain derives from a study of CD8+ T cells in alopecia areata. The study's findings and limits: A large proportion of expanded lesional clones were detected persisting in scalp and blood during tofacitinib.

After isolation, RNA underwent reverse transcription to generate cDNA as the sequencing template. Generated by immunoSEQ multiplex PCR, the TCRdb table keeps only in-frame clones and is missing some. The sample includes approximately 210,000 clones, 40% to 45% of them seen just once. The V end lost 0 bases, the J end lost 7 bases, and 5 bases lay between the germline ends. Germline V gene lookup returns CDR1 DFQATT and CDR2 SNEGSKA (reference sequence). The CDR3 extends over 11 amino acids. Treatment denoted: oral pan-JAK inhibitor, 5-10 mg twice daily. As concerns this clone: The target antigen is unknown.

The TCR comes from a human donor with alopecia areata. The chain uses TRBV20-1 and TRBJ2-3; D is undetermined. Here the sequenced sample was CD4+ T cells sorted from blood, taken at approximately week 36, from a patient treated with tofacitinib. DNA of the CDR3: TGCAGTGCTAGAGACGGAAATACGCAGTATTTT. Translation gives CSARDGNTQYF.